This T cell receptor beta chain stems from a study of beta chain features in type 1 diabetes. Background on the study: There was similarity between patients and healthy donors in age, gender and cell yields. Notes on the study in general: TCRB CDR3 length was moderately but significantly reduced in all four CD4+ subsets of Type 1 diabetes patients.

The CDR3 consists of 15 residues. V was clipped by 2 bases and J by 7 bases; unmatched bases: 6. Germline V gene lookup returns CDR1 LNHDA and CDR2 SQIVND (reference sequence). Isolation of CD4+ naive, central memory, regulatory and stem cell-like memory cells was achieved by sorting via CD45RO/CCR7/CD25/CD127/CD95/CD27. What was sequenced were expressed TCRB transcripts, since all of the isolated RNA had been reverse transcribed. The data were produced by immunoSEQ multiplex PCR, yet TCRdb's version contains in-frame clones alone and is incomplete. The sample lists about 190,000 clones, less than 10% occurring once. The sample holds a few counts of this clone. Its specificity is not known.

V gene TRBV19 combines with J gene TRBJ2-1, with 9 bases aligning to TRBD2. This TCR came from a man aged 18 to 30 with type 1 diabetes. The sequenced material came from central memory CD4+ T cells from blood. CDR3 sequence (DNA): TGTGCCAGTAGTATAACGCGGGAGGGCCAGAATGAGCAGTTCTTC. Translating it yields CASSITREGQNEQFF.